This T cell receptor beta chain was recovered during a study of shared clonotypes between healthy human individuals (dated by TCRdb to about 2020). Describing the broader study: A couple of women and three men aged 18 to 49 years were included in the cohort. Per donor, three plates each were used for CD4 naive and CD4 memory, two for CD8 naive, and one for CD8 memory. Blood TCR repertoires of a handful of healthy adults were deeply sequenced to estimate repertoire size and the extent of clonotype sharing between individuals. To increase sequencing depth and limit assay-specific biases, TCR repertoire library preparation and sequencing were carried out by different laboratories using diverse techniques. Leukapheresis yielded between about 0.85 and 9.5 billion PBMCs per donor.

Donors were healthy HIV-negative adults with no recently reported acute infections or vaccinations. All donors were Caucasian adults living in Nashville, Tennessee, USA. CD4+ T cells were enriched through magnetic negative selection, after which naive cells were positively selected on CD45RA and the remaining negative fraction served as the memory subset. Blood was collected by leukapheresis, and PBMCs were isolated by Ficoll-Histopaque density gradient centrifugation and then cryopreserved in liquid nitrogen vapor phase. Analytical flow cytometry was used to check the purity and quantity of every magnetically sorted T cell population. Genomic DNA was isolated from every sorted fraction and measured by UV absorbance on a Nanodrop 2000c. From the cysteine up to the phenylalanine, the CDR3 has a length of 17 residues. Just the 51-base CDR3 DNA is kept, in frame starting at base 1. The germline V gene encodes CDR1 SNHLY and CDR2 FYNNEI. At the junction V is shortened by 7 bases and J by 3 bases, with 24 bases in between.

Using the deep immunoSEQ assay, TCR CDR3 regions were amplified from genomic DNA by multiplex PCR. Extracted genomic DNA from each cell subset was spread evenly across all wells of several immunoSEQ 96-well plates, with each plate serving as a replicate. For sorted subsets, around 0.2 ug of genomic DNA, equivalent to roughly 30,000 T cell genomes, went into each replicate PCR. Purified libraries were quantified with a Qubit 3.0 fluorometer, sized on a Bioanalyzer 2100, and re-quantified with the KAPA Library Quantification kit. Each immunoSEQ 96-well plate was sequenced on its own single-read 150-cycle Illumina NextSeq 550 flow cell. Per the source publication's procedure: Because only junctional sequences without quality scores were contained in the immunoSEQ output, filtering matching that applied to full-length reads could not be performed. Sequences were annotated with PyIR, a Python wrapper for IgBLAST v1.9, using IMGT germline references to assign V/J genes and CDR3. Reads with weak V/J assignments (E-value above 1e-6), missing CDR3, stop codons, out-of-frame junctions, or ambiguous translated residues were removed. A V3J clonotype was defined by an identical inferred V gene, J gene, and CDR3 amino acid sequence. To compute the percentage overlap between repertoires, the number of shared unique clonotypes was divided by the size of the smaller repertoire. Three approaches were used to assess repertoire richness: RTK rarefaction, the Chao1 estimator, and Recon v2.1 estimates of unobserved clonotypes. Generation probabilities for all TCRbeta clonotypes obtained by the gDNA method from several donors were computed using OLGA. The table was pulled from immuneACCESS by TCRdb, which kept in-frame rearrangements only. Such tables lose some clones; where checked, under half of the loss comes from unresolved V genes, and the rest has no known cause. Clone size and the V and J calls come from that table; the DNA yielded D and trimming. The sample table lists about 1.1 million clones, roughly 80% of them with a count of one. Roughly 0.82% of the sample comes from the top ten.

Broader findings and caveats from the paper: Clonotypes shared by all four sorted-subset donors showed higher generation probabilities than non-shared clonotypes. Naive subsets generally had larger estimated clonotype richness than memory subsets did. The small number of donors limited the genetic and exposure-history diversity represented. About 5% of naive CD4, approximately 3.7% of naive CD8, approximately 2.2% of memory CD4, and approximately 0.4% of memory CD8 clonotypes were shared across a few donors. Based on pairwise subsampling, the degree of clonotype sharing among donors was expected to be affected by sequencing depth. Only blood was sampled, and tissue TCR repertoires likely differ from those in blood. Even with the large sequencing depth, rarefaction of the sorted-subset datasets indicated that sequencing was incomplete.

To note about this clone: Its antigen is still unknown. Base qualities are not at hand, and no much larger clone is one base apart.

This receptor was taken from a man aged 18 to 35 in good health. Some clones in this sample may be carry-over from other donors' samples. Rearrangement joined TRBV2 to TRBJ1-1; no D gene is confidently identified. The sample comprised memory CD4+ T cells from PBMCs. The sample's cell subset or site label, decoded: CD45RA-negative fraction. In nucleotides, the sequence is TGTGCCAGCACTCCGGCCCCCGACCTTATTGTTTACACTGAAGCTTTCTTT. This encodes CASTPAPDLIVYTEAFF.